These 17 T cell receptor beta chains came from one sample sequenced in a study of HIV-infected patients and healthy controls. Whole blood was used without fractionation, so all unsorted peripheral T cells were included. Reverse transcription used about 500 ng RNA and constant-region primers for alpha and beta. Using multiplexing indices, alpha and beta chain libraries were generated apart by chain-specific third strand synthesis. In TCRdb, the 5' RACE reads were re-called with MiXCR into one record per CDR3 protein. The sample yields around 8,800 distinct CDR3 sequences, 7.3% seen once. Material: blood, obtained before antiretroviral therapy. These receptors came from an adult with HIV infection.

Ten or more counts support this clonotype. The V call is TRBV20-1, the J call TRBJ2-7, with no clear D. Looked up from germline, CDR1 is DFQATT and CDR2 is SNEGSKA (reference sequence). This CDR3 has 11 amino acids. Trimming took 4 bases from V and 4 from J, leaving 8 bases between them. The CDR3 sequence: CSAIDRYEQYF. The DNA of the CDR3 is TGCAGTGCTATAGACCGGTACGAGCAGTACTTC.

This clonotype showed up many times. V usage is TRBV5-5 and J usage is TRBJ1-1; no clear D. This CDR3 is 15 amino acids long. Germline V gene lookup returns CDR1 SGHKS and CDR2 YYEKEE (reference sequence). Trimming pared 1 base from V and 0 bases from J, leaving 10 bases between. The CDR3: CASSLKYGVNTEAFF. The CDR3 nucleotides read TGTGCCAGCAGCTTGAAGTACGGGGTGAACACTGAAGCTTTCTTT.

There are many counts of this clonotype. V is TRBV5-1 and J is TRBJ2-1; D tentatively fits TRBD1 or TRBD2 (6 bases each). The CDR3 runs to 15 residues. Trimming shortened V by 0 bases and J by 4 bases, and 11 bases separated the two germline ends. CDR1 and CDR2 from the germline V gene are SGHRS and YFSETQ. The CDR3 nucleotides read TGCGCCAGCAGCTTGGGACTAGGGGGTTACAATGAGCAGTTCTTC. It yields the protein CASSLGLGGYNEQFF.

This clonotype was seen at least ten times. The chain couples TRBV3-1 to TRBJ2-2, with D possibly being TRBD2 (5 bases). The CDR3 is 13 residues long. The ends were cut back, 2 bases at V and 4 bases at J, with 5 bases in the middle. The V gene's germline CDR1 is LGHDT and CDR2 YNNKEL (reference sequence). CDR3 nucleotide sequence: TGTGCCAGCAGCCAAAGCGGCACCGGGGAGCTGTTTTTT. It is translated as CASSQSGTGELFF.

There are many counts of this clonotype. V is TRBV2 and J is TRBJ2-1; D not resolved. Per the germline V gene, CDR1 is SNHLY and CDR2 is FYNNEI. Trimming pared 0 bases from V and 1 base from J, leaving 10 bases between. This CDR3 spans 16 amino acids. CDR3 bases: TGTGCCAGCAGTGAAGCCCAAGGCCTTTCCTACAATGAGCAGTTCTTC. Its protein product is CASSEAQGLSYNEQFF. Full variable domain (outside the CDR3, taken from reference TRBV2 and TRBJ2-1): EPEVTQTPSHQVTQMGQEVILRCVPISNHLYFYWYRQILGQKVEFLVSFYNNEISEKSEIFDDQFSVERPDGSNFTLKIRSTKLEDSAMYFCASSEAQGLSYNEQFFGPGTRLTVL.

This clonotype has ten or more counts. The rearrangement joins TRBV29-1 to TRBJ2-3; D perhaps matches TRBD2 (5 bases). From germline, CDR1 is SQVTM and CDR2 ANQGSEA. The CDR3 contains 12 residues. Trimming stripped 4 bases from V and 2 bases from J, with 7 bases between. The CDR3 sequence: CSVVSATDTQYF. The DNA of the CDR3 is TGCAGCGTTGTTAGCGCCACAGATACGCAGTATTTT.

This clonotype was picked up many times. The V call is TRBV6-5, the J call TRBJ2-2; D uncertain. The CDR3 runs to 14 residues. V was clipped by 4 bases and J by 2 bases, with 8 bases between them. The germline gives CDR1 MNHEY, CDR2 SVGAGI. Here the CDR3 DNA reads TGTGCCAGCAGTTCGGGTGGAAACACCGGGGAGCTGTTTTTT. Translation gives CASSSGGNTGELFF.

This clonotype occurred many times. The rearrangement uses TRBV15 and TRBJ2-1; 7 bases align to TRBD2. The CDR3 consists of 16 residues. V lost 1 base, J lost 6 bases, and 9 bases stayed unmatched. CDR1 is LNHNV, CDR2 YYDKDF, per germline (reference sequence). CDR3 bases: TGTGCCACCAGCAGAGTATGGGATGGCGGGAGCAATGAGCAGTTCTTC. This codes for CATSRVWDGGSNEQFF.

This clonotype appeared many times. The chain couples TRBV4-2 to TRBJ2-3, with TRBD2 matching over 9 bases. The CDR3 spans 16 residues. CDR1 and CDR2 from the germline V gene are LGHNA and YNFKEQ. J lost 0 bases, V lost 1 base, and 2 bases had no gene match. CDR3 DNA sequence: TGTGCCAGCAGCCAAGGACTAGCGGATAGCACAGATACGCAGTATTTT. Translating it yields CASSQGLADSTDTQYF.

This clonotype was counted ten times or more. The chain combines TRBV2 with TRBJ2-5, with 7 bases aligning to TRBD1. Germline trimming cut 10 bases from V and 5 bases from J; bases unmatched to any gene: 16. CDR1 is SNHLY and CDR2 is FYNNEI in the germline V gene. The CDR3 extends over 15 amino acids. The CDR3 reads CAINTEGTAPETQYF. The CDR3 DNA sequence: TGTGCCATTAACACCGAAGGGACAGCCCCGGAGACCCAGTACTTC.

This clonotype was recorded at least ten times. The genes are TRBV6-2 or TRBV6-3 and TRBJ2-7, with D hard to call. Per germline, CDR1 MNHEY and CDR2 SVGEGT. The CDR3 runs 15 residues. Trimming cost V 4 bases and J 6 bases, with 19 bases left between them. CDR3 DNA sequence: TGTGCCAGCAGTTCCGAGCCTGCACGGACCGGCGAGCAGTACTTC. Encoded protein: CASSSEPARTGEQYF.

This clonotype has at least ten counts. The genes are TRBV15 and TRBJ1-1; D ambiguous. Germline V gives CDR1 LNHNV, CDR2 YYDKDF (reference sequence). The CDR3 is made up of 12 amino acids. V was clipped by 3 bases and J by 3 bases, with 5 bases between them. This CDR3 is CATSSLDTEAFF. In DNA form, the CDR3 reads TGTGCCACCAGCAGCCTTGACACTGAAGCTTTCTTT.

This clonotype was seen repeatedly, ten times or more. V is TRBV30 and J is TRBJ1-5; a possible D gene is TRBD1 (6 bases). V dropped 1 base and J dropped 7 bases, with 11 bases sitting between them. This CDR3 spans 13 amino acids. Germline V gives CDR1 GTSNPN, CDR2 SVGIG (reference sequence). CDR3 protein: CAWSAGVDQPQHF. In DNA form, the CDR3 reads TGTGCCTGGAGTGCAGGGGTAGACCAGCCCCAGCATTTT.

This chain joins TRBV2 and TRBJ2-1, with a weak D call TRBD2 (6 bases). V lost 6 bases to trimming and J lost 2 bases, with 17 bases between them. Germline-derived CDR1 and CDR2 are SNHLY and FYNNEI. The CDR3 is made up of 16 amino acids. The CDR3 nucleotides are TGTGCCAGCAGCGGGAACCGGGAGCTCGCCTACAATGAGCAGTTCTTC. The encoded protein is CASSGNRELAYNEQFF.

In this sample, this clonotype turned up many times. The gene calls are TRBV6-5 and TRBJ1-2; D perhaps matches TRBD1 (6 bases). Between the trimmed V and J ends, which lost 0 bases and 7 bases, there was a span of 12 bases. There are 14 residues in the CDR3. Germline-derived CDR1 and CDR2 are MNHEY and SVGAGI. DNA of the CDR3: TGTGCCAGCAGTTACTCATCTGGGGGGCCTGGCTACACCTTC. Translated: CASSYSSGGPGYTF.

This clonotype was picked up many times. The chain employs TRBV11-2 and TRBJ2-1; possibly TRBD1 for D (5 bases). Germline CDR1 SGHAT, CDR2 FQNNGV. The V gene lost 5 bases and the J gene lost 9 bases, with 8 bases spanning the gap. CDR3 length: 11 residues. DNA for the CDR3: TGTGCCAGCAGCCCGCAGGGTGAGCAGTTCTTC. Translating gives CASSPQGEQFF.

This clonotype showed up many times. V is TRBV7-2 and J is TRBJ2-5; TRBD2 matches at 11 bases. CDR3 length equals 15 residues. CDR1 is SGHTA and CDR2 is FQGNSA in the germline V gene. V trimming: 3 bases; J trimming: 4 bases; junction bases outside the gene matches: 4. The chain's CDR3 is CASSFSGGGLETQYF. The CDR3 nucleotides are TGTGCCAGCAGCTTTAGCGGGGGGGGGTTAGAGACCCAGTACTTC.